This T cell receptor (beta chain) was documented in a study of cytomegalovirus exposure and HLA in healthy donors. This PCR relied on a set of 60 Vbeta primers and 13 Jbeta primers. Clones were read by immunoSEQ multiplex PCR, and TCRdb kept only the in-frame ones, dropping some. The listing contains some 84,000 clones. The V segment lost 4 bases and the J segment 8 bases; nucleotides outside the gene matches: 8. The CDR3 runs to 15 residues. Germline assignment: CDR1 SGHTA and CDR2 FQGNSA. Sample: PBMCs. The receptor comes from a man over 45 in good health and CMV-seronegative. The chain recombines TRBV7-2 with TRBJ2-1, with TRBD2 identical over 10 bases. The CDR3 DNA reads as TGTGCCAGCAGCTGGGTAGCGGGGGGCCAGGATGAGCAGTTCTTC. Its translation is CASSWVAGGQDEQFF. The full variable domain, with the rest looked up from reference TRBV7-2 and TRBJ2-1, is GAGVSQSPSNKVTEKGKDVELRCDPISGHTALYWYRQSLGQGLEFLIYFQGNSAPDKSGLPSDRFSAERTGGSVSTLTIQRTQQEDSAVYLCASSWVAGGQDEQFFGPGTRLTVL.